Following are 2 T cell receptor beta chains from one sample sequenced in a study of cytomegalovirus exposure and HLA in healthy donors. Amplification used 60 Vbeta primers and 13 Jbeta primers. Profiling relied on immunoSEQ multiplex PCR, and the TCRdb table lists in-frame clones only, not all of them. The sample holds roughly 93,000 clones; more than 60% are singletons and the top ten take more than 7%. The sequenced sample was PBMCs. Receptor source: a human donor in good health.

This chain connects TRBV10-3 to TRBJ1-3; 7 nucleotides align to TRBD1. J was trimmed by 10 bases and V by 5 bases; bases with no gene match: 8. CDR1 is ENHRY, CDR2 SYGVKD, per germline. The CDR3 has 13 amino acids. Written as DNA, the CDR3 is TGTGCCATCAGTCAGCCCCTACAGGGGACCATATATTTT. This sequence encodes CAISQPLQGTIYF.

The genes are TRBV7-9 and TRBJ2-2; D perhaps matches TRBD1 (5 bases). Between the trimmed V and J ends, which lost 1 base and 5 bases, there was a span of 17 bases. Germline V lookup: CDR1 SEHNR, CDR2 FQNEAQ (reference sequence). This CDR3 is 17 amino acids long. For the CDR3, the DNA is TGTGCCAGCAGCTTAGGTTCAGGGTCCATTGGGACCGGGGAGCTGTTTTTT. Its translation: CASSLGSGSIGTGELFF.